A selection of T cell receptor beta chains follows, all from one sample in a study of beta chain features in type 1 diabetes. Measured with immunoSEQ multiplex PCR; TCRdb has only the in-frame clones, and not every one. The table lists 250,000 to 350,000 clones, around 16% of them singletons. The specimen sequenced was naive CD4+ T cells from blood. The source is a man aged 18-30 years with type 1 diabetes. Each CDR3 is given with its conserved first and last residue. D genes are given only for firm matches. Expanded clones are given a class, and other clones once, few, many or no size at all.

j_call clone_size d_call v_call cdr3_nt cdr3_aa
TRBJ1-6 few TRBD1 TRBV7-2 TGTGCCAGCAGCCGTGACAGGGGGCTCGTTAATTCACCCCTCCACTTT CASSRDRGLVNSPLHF
TRBJ1-4 NA NA TRBV5-1 TGCGCCAGCAGCTTAAGACAGGAGAATGAAAAACTGTTTTTT CASSLRQENEKLFF
TRBJ2-5 NA NA TRBV14 TGTGCCAGCAGCCCAAGGGGGTTTGGAGAGACCCAGTACTTC CASSPRGFGETQYF
TRBJ1-6 NA NA TRBV19 TGTGCCAGTAGTACGGTTGCCGGGAGTTCACCCCTCCACTTT CASSTVAGSSPLHF
TRBJ2-3 NA NA TRBV5-5 TGTGCCAGCAGCTTGGCCGGGACTGATACGCAGTATTTT CASSLAGTDTQYF
TRBJ1-5 few NA TRBV4-2 TGTGCCAGCAGCCAAGAAAGAGGGTCAGGGGATCAGCCCCAGCATTTT CASSQERGSGDQPQHF
TRBJ1-2 few TRBD1 TRBV5-1 TGCGCCAGCAGCTTGTTTACAGGGGGGGGCTACACCTTC CASSLFTGGGYTF
TRBJ1-1 few NA TRBV14 TGTGCCAGCAGCCAACGGGTGTTCACTGAAGCTTTCTTT CASSQRVFTEAFF
TRBJ1-1 few NA TRBV28 TGTGCCAGCAGTTTGCCGGGGGGCGCTGAAGCTTTCTTT CASSLPGGAEAFF
TRBJ2-7 NA NA TRBV2 TGTGCCAGCGGGGCCTCCGGAAATTACGAGCAGTACTTC CASGASGNYEQYF
TRBJ1-4 NA NA TRBV5-1 TGCGCCAGCAGCTTGGGGCAGGCAACTAATGAAAAACTGTTTTTT CASSLGQATNEKLFF
TRBJ2-7 NA TRBD2 TRBV9 TGTGCCAGGTGGGCGGGGGGGGACTCCTACGAGCAGTACTTC CARWAGGDSYEQYF
TRBJ2-1 NA TRBD1 TRBV27 TGTGCCAGCTGCTTCCACGGACAGGGAGAAAACAATGAGCAGTTCTTC CASCFHGQGENNEQFF
TRBJ2-7 few TRBD1 TRBV11-2 TGTGCCAGCAGCTTCCGGGACAGCGAGCAGTACTTC CASSFRDSEQYF
TRBJ1-5 few NA TRBV19 TGTGCCAGTAGTCACGGGATTCAGCCCCAGCATTTT CASSHGIQPQHF
TRBJ1-2 few NA TRBV27 TGTGCCAGCAGTTCATTCCCTGGCTACACCTTC CASSSFPGYTF
TRBJ2-3 few TRBD2 TRBV7-9 TGTGCCAGCAGCAAAGAAACTAGCGGGGGAGAGCAGTATTTT CASSKETSGGEQYF
TRBJ1-1 NA NA TRBV19 TGTGCCAGTAGTATCTGGGCCATGAACACTGAAGCTTTCTTT CASSIWAMNTEAFF
TRBJ1-5 NA TRBD1 TRBV30 TGTGCCTGGAGTGAGACAGGGGTAGCTTCTCCCCAGCATTTT CAWSETGVASPQHF
TRBJ2-1 NA TRBD2 TRBV7-9 TGTGCCAGCAGCCCAGTCACTAGCGGTTATGAGCAGTTCTTC CASSPVTSGYEQFF
TRBJ2-2 NA NA TRBV5-6 TGTGCCAGCAGCTTGGACCGATGGACAAGCACCGGGGAGCTGTTTTTT CASSLDRWTSTGELFF
TRBJ2-6 NA NA TRBV5-1 TGCGCCAGCAGCCCCACATCAACTAGTCCTGGGGCCAACGTCCTGACTTTC CASSPTSTSPGANVLTF
TRBJ2-7 few TRBD2 TRBV28 TGTGCCAGCGCCAACCCTAGCGGGTTCTACGAGCAGTACTTC CASANPSGFYEQYF
TRBJ2-7 few NA TRBV7-2 TGTGCCAGCAGCTTAGACACCTACGAGCAGTACTTC CASSLDTYEQYF
TRBJ1-2 few TRBD1 TRBV7-9 TGTGCCGGCTCGCAGGGACAGGGAAACTATGGCTACACCTTC CAGSQGQGNYGYTF
TRBJ2-2 NA NA TRBV7-9 TGTGCCAGCAGCTTAGGACACCGGAACACCGGGGAGCTGTTTTTT CASSLGHRNTGELFF
TRBJ2-2 few NA TRBV7-9 TGTGCCAGCAGCTTAGTGACAGACACCGGGGAGCTGTTTTTT CASSLVTDTGELFF
TRBJ2-5 NA TRBD1 TRBV28 TGTGCCAGCAGCCCGACAGGGGGCGCAGAGACCCAGTACTTC CASSPTGGAETQYF
TRBJ1-1 few NA TRBV6-5 TGTGCCAGCAGGGGACACCTGAACACTGAAGCTTTCTTT CASRGHLNTEAFF
TRBJ1-1 few NA TRBV19 TGTGCCAGTAGTCTCAGGGGTCACGGCACTGAAGCTTTCTTT CASSLRGHGTEAFF
TRBJ2-5 NA TRBD1 TRBV9 TGTGCCAGCAGCCCCTGGACAGGGCAAGAGACCCAGTACTTC CASSPWTGQETQYF
TRBJ2-5 NA NA TRBV5-1 TGCGCCAGCGGGGGCGCGGGCCAAGAGACCCAGTACTTC CASGGAGQETQYF
TRBJ2-7 NA NA TRBV21-1 TGTGCCAGCAGCAAAACCGGGACAGGGGTCTACGAGCAGTACTTC CASSKTGTGVYEQYF
TRBJ2-5 NA TRBD2 TRBV27 TGTGCCAGCATCAACCCCAACGGACTAGCGGGAGAAGAGACCCAGTACTTC CASINPNGLAGEETQYF
TRBJ2-7 NA NA TRBV28 TGTGCCAGCAGTTCTGATAGCCCCGCGGGGGAGCAGTACTTC CASSSDSPAGEQYF
TRBJ2-5 NA TRBD2 TRBV7-2 TGTGCCAGCAGCCAACTAGCGGGGCCCCAAGAGACCCAGTACTTC CASSQLAGPQETQYF
TRBJ2-7 NA NA TRBV27 TGTGCCAGCAGTCTCCGCGGTGTTAGCTCCTACGAGCAGTACTTC CASSLRGVSSYEQYF
TRBJ2-7 few TRBD1 TRBV6-5 TGTGCCAGCAGTCAAACCGGGACAGGGTTAGACGAGCAGTACTTC CASSQTGTGLDEQYF
TRBJ1-1 NA NA TRBV29-1 TGCAGCGTTGACCCGTATGAAGCTTTCTTT CSVDPYEAFF
TRBJ1-1 once TRBD1 TRBV28 TGTGCCAGCAGCCCGACAGGGTGGAGCACTGAAGCTTTCTTT CASSPTGWSTEAFF
TRBJ1-1 NA TRBD1 TRBV18 TGTGCCAGTTCCCGACAGGGGGCTGGGATGAACACTGAAGCTTTCTTT CASSRQGAGMNTEAFF
TRBJ1-4 once TRBD1 TRBV5-1 TGCGCCAGCAGCTCCGACAGGGTGGGGTCTGAAAAACTGTTTTTT CASSSDRVGSEKLFF